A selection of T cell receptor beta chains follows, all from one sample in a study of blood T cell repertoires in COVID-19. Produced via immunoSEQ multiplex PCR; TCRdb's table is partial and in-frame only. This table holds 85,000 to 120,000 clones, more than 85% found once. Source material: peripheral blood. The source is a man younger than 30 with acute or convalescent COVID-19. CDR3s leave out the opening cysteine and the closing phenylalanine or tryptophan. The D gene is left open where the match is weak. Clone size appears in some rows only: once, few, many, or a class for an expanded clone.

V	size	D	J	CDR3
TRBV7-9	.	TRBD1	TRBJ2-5	ASSLGTAFQETQY
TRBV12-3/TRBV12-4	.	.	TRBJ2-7	ASTPGRGLRQY
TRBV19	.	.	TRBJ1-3	ASSILPSMQSGNTIY
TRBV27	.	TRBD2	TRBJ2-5	ASSLTSGGETQY
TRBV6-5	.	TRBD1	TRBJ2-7	ASSSNRGREQY
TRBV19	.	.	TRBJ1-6	ASSIGGQSSYNSPLH
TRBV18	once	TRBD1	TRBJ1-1	ASSPQDRLNTEAF
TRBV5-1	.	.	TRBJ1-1	ASSLTANTEAF
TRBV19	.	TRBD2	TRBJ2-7	ASSIGGSGSYEQY
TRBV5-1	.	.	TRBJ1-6	ASATAGGDNSPLH
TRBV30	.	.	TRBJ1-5	AWSVVGGSNQPQH
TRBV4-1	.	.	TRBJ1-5	ASSQDWQGNQPQH
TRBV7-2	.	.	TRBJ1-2	ASSGRFYGYT
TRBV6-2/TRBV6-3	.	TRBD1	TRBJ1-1	ASSPTRTGGAF
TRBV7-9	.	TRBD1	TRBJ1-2	ASSSGTGGVNNYGYT
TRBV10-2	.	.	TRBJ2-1	ASSSVQIYNEQF
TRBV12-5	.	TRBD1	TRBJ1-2	ASGLDQGVNLDGYT
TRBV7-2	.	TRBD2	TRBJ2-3	ASSLGLAGERDTQY
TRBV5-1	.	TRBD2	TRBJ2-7	ASTKETSVDEQY
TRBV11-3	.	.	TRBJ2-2	ASSADNTGELF
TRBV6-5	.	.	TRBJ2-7	ASSLQGSVDEQY
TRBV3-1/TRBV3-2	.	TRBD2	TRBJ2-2	ASSRLAGVGGGELF
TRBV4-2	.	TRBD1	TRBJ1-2	ASSQLTQGAHLNYGYT
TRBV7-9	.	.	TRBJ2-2	ASSPSRETGELF
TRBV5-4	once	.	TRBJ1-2	ASSAPGATGSPKYGYT
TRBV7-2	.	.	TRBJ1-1	ASSFMGRSGNTEAF
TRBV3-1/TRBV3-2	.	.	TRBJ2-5	ASSHGGVETQY
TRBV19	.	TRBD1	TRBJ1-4	ASSIKPGQGVEKLF
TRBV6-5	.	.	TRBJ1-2	ASSREGLNYGYT
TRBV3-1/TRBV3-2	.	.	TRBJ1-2	ASSQEFEGNYGYT
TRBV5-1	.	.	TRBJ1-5	ASSPEGARNQPQH
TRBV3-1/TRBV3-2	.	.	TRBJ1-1	ASSRDVVLTEAF
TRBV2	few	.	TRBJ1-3	ASSDAGSSSGNTIY
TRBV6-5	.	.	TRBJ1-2	ASSLGGARYGYT
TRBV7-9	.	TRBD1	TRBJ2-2	ASSLRDRGNTGELF
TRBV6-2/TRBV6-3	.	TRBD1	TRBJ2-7	ASSSGTGDYEQY
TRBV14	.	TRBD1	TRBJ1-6	ASSQAGTGGSPLH
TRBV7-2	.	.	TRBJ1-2	ASSPPLTATYGYT
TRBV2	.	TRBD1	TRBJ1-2	ASSVVGGAGGYT
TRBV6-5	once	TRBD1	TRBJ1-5	ASSYSIDRGPQPQH
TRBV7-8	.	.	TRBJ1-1	ASSFYRVAGQNTEAF
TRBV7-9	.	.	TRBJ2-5	ASSSTYQETQY
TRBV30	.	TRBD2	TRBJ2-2	AWSGLSGGSLAGELF
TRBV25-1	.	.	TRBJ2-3	ASSLSTDTQY
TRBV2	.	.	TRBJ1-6	ASIRQTGTNSPLH
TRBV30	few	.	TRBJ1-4	ASGQNEKLF
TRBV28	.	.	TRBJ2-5	ASSFPGSAQETQY
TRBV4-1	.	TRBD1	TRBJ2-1	ASSQEGDRTWEQF